A selection of T cell receptor beta chains follows, all from one sample in a study of T-cell memory formation after mild COVID-19. TCRdb recomputed calls from the 5' RACE reads with MiXCR, one row per CDR3 protein. This sample has around 320,000 distinct CDR3 sequences; 25% to 30% occur once, and the top ten carry approximately 13%. Sequencing was carried out using PBMCs or a T cell subset sorted from them (not recorded which). These receptors were obtained from an adult woman who had mild COVID-19 (a few samples of this study predate the infection). Cell type and time point are not known. CDR3s include the opening cysteine and the closing phenylalanine or tryptophan. A D gene is named only where the DNA matches it firmly. The size of a clone is reported for some rows only, either as once, few or many, or as a class for expanded clones.

j_call | d_call | v_call | clone_size | cdr3_length | cdr3_nt | cdr3_aa
TRBJ2-7 | NA | TRBV6-2/TRBV6-3 | NA | 13 | TGTGCCAGCTCATTCGACGGATCCTACGAGCAGTACTTC | CASSFDGSYEQYF
TRBJ2-7 | NA | TRBV5-6 | few | 14 | TGTGCCAGCAGTCCAGGGGGGTTCATCTACGAGCAGTACTTC | CASSPGGFIYEQYF
TRBJ2-1 | NA | TRBV30 | NA | 12 | TGTGCCTGGAATAGGCCTTCCAATGAGCAGTTCTTC | CAWNRPSNEQFF
TRBJ1-5 | TRBD1 | TRBV5-5 | NA | 14 | TGTGCCAGCAGCGTGGGACAGGGCAATCAGCCCCAGCATTTT | CASSVGQGNQPQHF
TRBJ2-7 | NA | TRBV6-2/TRBV6-3 | few | 13 | TGTGCCAGCAGTTATGGCCGAGCCTACGAGCAGTACTTC | CASSYGRAYEQYF
TRBJ2-2 | NA | TRBV25-1 | few | 14 | TGTGCTTCATGTAGGGGGGGGAAGACCGGGGAGCTGTTTTTT | CASCRGGKTGELFF
TRBJ2-2 | NA | TRBV5-1 | NA | 13 | TGCGCCAGCAGCTTGGCTTTTACCGGGGAGCTGTTTTTT | CASSLAFTGELFF
TRBJ1-1 | NA | TRBV19 | NA | 10 | TGTGCCAGCCACCAGGGTGAAGCTTTCTTT | CASHQGEAFF
TRBJ1-1 | TRBD1 | TRBV11-2 | NA | 15 | TGTGCCAGCAGCCCCGACAGGGCGGCGTACACTGAAGCTTTCTTT | CASSPDRAAYTEAFF
TRBJ1-4 | NA | TRBV15 | few | 16 | TGTGCCACCAGCAGAGATGGGCCAGCAACTAATGAAAAACTGTTTTTT | CATSRDGPATNEKLFF